One and the same sample provided the 23 T cell receptor beta chains below, sequenced in a study of regulatory T cells in long-lasting Graves disease. Time point here: newly diagnosed GD, antithyroid drugs for less than 3 months. Making the TCR library involved RNA that had been extracted from PBMCs. Construction of the TCR beta libraries employed iRepertoire HTBI primers in conjunction with Arm-PCR of CDR3 regions. MiXCR, applied by TCRdb to the multiplex PCR reads, yields one record per CDR3 protein. The sample consists of about 210,000 distinct CDR3 sequences, approximately 19% of them appearing once. These data also formed part of another study, on T cells in Graves' hyperthyroidism and ophthalmopathy.

Sequencing was performed on peripheral blood mononuclear cells (PBMCs), taken at new diagnosis, from a patient treated with antithyroid drugs. The receptor source for this set is a woman aged 25 to 39 with Graves disease.

This clonotype was seen once. This sequence joins TRBV24-1 and TRBJ1-1, with 8 bases that match TRBD1. This CDR3 region has 13 residues. J gave up 1 base and V 9 bases, and 3 bases lay outside the gene matches. The V gene's germline CDR1 is KGHDR and CDR2 SFDVKD. Written as DNA, the CDR3 is TGTGCCACCCAGGGGGCGGCGAACACTGAAGCTTTCTTT. This sequence encodes CATQGAANTEAFF.

The V call is TRBV30, the J call TRBJ2-1; D is ambiguous. V lost 0 bases, J lost 2 bases, and 8 bases lay in between. The CDR3 has 14 residues. CDR1 GTSNPN and CDR2 SVGIG come from the germline V gene (reference sequence). The CDR3 is CAWSVTGAYNEQFF. CDR3 DNA sequence: TGTGCCTGGAGTGTAACTGGGGCCTACAATGAGCAGTTCTTC.

This clonotype was counted many times. The chain joins TRBV4-1 to TRBJ1-2; D is unclear. CDR1 and CDR2 from the germline V gene are MGHRA and YSYEKL. The germline V and J ends were trimmed by 7 bases and 5 bases, with 23 bases remaining between them. The CDR3 has 16 amino acids. The CDR3 DNA reads as TGCGCCAGCACCTCAAATCTAGACCCGAATGGTTATGGCTACACCTTC. It is translated as CASTSNLDPNGYGYTF.

This clonotype was recorded many times. The chain has TRBV3-1 and TRBJ2-5, with 10 bases that match TRBD2. The ends lost 3 bases at V and 1 base at J; junction bases unmatched: 8. CDR1 and CDR2 (germline): LGHDT, YNNKEL (reference sequence). The CDR3 sequence is 17 residues long. The CDR3: CASSQELGLAVQETQYF. As DNA, the CDR3 is TGTGCCAGCAGCCAGGAACTCGGACTAGCGGTCCAAGAGACCCAGTACTTC.

The chain carries TRBV5-4 and TRBJ1-1; D is unclear. Between the trimmed V and J ends, which lost 3 bases and 1 base, there was a span of 10 bases. The CDR3 is 14 residues long. Germline V gene sequence: CDR1 SGHNT, CDR2 YYREEE (reference sequence). DNA for the CDR3: TGTGCCAGCAGCTGGTCGACTCGGAACACTGAAGCTTTCTTT. It encodes CASSWSTRNTEAFF.

This clonotype was seen ten or more times. This chain joins TRBV5-6 and TRBJ2-7; possible D gene TRBD2, 5 bases. Germline V gives CDR1 SGHDT, CDR2 YYEEEE. The CDR3 has 13 amino acids. V gave up 1 base and J gave up 6 bases, with 11 bases separating them. The CDR3 loop reads CASSLIRAGEQYF. CDR3 nucleotides: TGTGCCAGCAGCTTGATTAGGGCGGGCGAGCAGTACTTC.

This clonotype was recorded at least ten times. The chain employs TRBV2 and TRBJ1-4, with D perhaps TRBD1 (6 bases). Looked up from germline, CDR1 is SNHLY and CDR2 is FYNNEI. CDR3 length: 14 residues. Trimming stripped 3 bases from V and 8 bases from J, with 13 bases between. The CDR3 is CASSDRGAKEKLFF. CDR3 DNA: TGTGCCAGCAGTGATCGGGGGGCAAAAGAAAAACTGTTTTTT.

This clonotype was detected many times. This chain uses TRBV24-1 with TRBJ1-5; D is possibly TRBD1 (5 bases). Germline values: CDR1 KGHDR, CDR2 SFDVKD. The V and J ends lost 5 bases and 4 bases respectively, with 11 bases between them. The CDR3 is 14 residues long. The CDR3 is CATSVQGGNQPQHF. DNA of the CDR3: TGTGCCACCAGTGTTCAGGGAGGGAATCAGCCCCAGCATTTT.

This clonotype was observed many times. The chain combines TRBV27 with TRBJ1-2, with 7 bases lining up with TRBD1. The CDR3 consists of 14 residues. Germline V gives CDR1 MNHEY, CDR2 SMNVEV (reference sequence). V trimming: 5 bases; J trimming: 7 bases; junction bases outside the gene matches: 10. CDR3 in DNA: TGTGCCAGCAGTCTCCATCGACAGGGCTCTGGCTACACCTTC. Its protein is CASSLHRQGSGYTF.

This clonotype has ten or more counts. The V gene is TRBV28, the J gene TRBJ1-2; 8 bases are a match to TRBD1. The CDR3 runs 14 residues. V gave up 7 bases and J gave up 2 bases; unmatched junction bases: 6. Germline CDR1 MDHEN, CDR2 SYDVKM. CDR3 sequence: CASKEWTGNYGYTF. The CDR3 DNA follows: TGTGCCAGCAAGGAATGGACAGGGAACTATGGCTACACCTTC.

This clonotype was detected ten times or more. The chain couples TRBV19 to TRBJ1-2; TRBD1 agrees at 9 bases. The junction had 10 bases not matched to a gene; V was cut back by 6 bases and J by 8 bases. The CDR3 spans 14 residues. Germline loops: CDR1 LNHDA, CDR2 SQIVND (reference sequence). This CDR3 is CASSPGQGSEGYTF. For the CDR3, the DNA is TGTGCCAGTAGCCCCGGACAGGGGAGTGAGGGCTACACCTTC.

The chain employs TRBV3-1 and TRBJ2-2, with TRBD2 identical over 15 bases. There are 17 residues in the CDR3. The V gene end was trimmed by 3 bases and the J gene end by 5 bases; junction bases not matched to a gene: 4. Looked up from germline, CDR1 is LGHDT and CDR2 is YNNKEL (reference sequence). The CDR3 is CASSQGLAGGGTGELFF. The CDR3 nucleotides read TGTGCCAGCAGCCAGGGACTAGCGGGAGGAGGTACCGGGGAGCTGTTTTTT.

In its sample, this clonotype was seen many times. The rearrangement uses TRBV10-3 and TRBJ2-5; possible D gene TRBD1, 6 bases. The CDR3 extends over 12 amino acids. Trimming stripped 8 bases from V and 5 bases from J, with 12 bases between. Germline lookup yields CDR1 ENHRY and CDR2 SYGVKD. The chain's CDR3 is CAIGGQGETQYF. In DNA, the CDR3 is TGTGCCATCGGGGGACAAGGGGAGACCCAGTACTTC.

For this clonotype: A much more abundant neighbour one base away suggests this may be a read error. The gene calls are TRBV11-2 and TRBJ2-3, with 7 bases identical to TRBD2. V shed 4 bases and J 2 bases; nucleotides not matched to a gene: 6. Germline CDR1 and CDR2: SGHAT and FQNNGV. The CDR3 spans 15 residues. CDR3 amino acids: CASSSLAVFTDTQYF. The CDR3 DNA is TGTGCCAGCAGCTCGCTAGCGGTGTTCACAGATACGCAGTATTTT.

This clonotype was found many times. The CDR3 DNA is TGCGCCAGCAGCCCCGGGAGAGCAGATGAGCAGTTCTTC. Translating it yields CASSPGRADEQFF. The V gene is TRBV5-1, the J gene TRBJ2-1; D is perhaps TRBD2 (6 bases). With 4 bases removed from V and 8 bases from J, the gap between germline ends came to 13 bases. Germline lookup yields CDR1 SGHRS and CDR2 YFSETQ. This CDR3 spans 13 amino acids.

This clonotype has a count of ten or more. The chain uses TRBV5-8 and TRBJ2-3; D is possibly TRBD1 or TRBD2 (7 bases each). The V gene lost 1 base and the J gene lost 3 bases, with 15 bases spanning the gap. The CDR3 has 16 residues. From germline, CDR1 is SGHTS and CDR2 YDEGEE. CDR3 in DNA: TGTGCCAGCAGCTTGTCCCCAGGGGGGGAAACAGATACGCAGTATTTT. It is translated as CASSLSPGGETDTQYF.

This clonotype was detected ten times or more. The J gene is TRBJ1-3, the V gene TRBV7-9; no definite D call. Trimming stripped 5 bases from V and 4 bases from J, with 9 bases between. Germline V gene data show CDR1 as SEHNR and CDR2 as FQNEAQ (reference sequence). The CDR3 is 13 residues long. CDR3 in amino acids: CASSKGVGNTIYF. The DNA for the CDR3 is TGTGCCAGCAGCAAGGGTGTCGGAAACACCATATATTTT.

In this sample, this clonotype turned up once. This chain connects TRBV12-3 or TRBV12-4 to TRBJ1-4; D uncertain. Trimming pared 9 bases from V and 7 bases from J, leaving 15 bases between. The CDR3 extends over 13 amino acids. Here the CDR3 reads CASLAQAGEKLFF. In DNA form, the CDR3 reads TGTGCCAGTTTGGCGCAGGCGGGTGAAAAACTGTTTTTT.

This clonotype was found many times. The chain recombines TRBV19 with TRBJ2-7; D is perhaps TRBD2 (7 bases). Trimming took off 7 bases at V and 0 bases at J, with 13 bases between the two ends. Germline V gives CDR1 LNHDA, CDR2 SQIVND (reference sequence). This CDR3 is built from 14 residues. The DNA for the CDR3 is TGTGCCAGTAAGGGGGGGCTCAACTCCTACGAGCAGTACTTC. Amino acids: CASKGGLNSYEQYF.

This clonotype appeared many times. V gene TRBV20-1 combines with J gene TRBJ2-1; D unresolved. Germline V CDR1 and CDR2: DFQATT, SNEGSKA (reference sequence). V was clipped by 4 bases and J by 8 bases, with 0 bases between them. This CDR3 has 8 residues. The CDR3 nucleotides read TGCAGTGCTAATGAGCAGTTCTTC. Amino acid sequence: CSANEQFF.

This clonotype was seen many times. The gene calls are TRBV10-3 and TRBJ1-5; the D is unclear. V lost 4 bases and J lost 3, with 7 bases in between. The CDR3 is made up of 13 amino acids. CDR1 ENHRY and CDR2 SYGVKD come from the germline V gene. CDR3 amino acids: CAISGEFNQPQHF. In DNA, the CDR3 is TGTGCCATCAGTGGAGAGTTCAATCAGCCCCAGCATTTT.

The chain has TRBV28 and TRBJ2-4; D might be TRBD2 (5 bases). The CDR3 sequence is 13 residues long. CDR1 is MDHEN and CDR2 is SYDVKM in the germline V gene. The V end lost 2 bases, the J end lost 8 bases, and 10 bases lay between the germline ends. CDR3 nucleotide sequence: TGTGCCAGCAGTTTAGTACGGGGTGACATTCAGTACTTC. This translates into CASSLVRGDIQYF.

The sample holds many counts of this clonotype. The rearrangement uses TRBV11-2 and TRBJ1-1, with a tentative D call TRBD1 (6 bases). Between the trimmed V and J ends, which lost 0 bases and 1 base, there was a span of 9 bases. Looked up from germline, CDR1 is SGHAT and CDR2 is FQNNGV. This CDR3 has 15 amino acids. The CDR3 is CASSLDGGGNTEAFF. In nucleotides, the CDR3 is TGTGCCAGCAGCTTAGATGGAGGGGGGAACACTGAAGCTTTCTTT.